This passage covers 25 T cell receptor beta chains from one sample sequenced in a study of T cell repertoires in cytomegalovirus infection (dated by TCRdb to the late 2010s). Sequenced on an Illumina HiSeq 1500. TCRdb reran the public reads through fastp at Q25 and MiXCR, keeping productive beta chains. All rows with the same CDR3 protein become a single entry with the most common DNA and genes. The sample table shows about 920,000 distinct CDR3 sequences, and roughly 30% are seen once. Jointly, the top ten make up over 13% of the sample. For these receptors, no antigen is known. Interpreted using the paper, the treatment or condition label stands for: in vitro stimulation with specific CMV peptide epitopes to enrich CMV-specific T cells. The source was cultured CD8+ T cells from PBMCs, collected from culture after CMV antigen stimulation. These receptors came from a human donor in good health (CMV status not recorded). Some clones in this sample may be carry-over from other donors' samples.

CDR3 sequence: CSDSTALNTEAFF. The DNA for the CDR3 is TGCAGCGACTCGACAGCCCTGAACACTGAAGCTTTCTTT. The chain employs TRBV29-1 and TRBJ1-1; a possible D gene is TRBD1 (5 bases). The CDR3 loop spans 13 amino acids. The V gene lost 7 bases and the J gene lost 0 bases, with 12 bases spanning the gap. Looked up from germline, CDR1 is SQVTM and CDR2 is ANQGSEA.

This clonotype was recorded many times. The gene calls are TRBV7-6 and TRBJ2-5, with D possibly TRBD1 on 6 matching bases. Germline V CDR1 and CDR2: SGHVS, FNYEAQ. This CDR3 has 16 residues. Trimming took off 4 bases at V and 5 bases at J, with 20 bases between the two ends. The CDR3 spells CASSSPQDSGIETQYF. The CDR3 DNA sequence: TGTGCCAGCAGCTCCCCACAGGACAGCGGAATCGAGACCCAGTACTTC.

The chain employs TRBV19 and TRBJ1-6, with D perhaps matching TRBD1 (6 bases). This CDR3 is built from 13 residues. The germline CDR1 and CDR2 sequences are LNHDA and SQIVND (reference sequence). Trimming stripped 8 bases from V and 8 bases from J, with 13 bases between. Written as DNA, the CDR3 is TGTGCCAGTGCCGGGACATTATATTCACCCCTCCACTTT. This translates into CASAGTLYSPLHF.

This chain uses TRBV7-9 with TRBJ2-6; D is perhaps TRBD1 (6 bases). CDR3 length equals 17 residues. Between the trimmed V and J ends, which lost 1 base and 0 bases, there was a span of 10 bases. Germline lookup yields CDR1 SEHNR and CDR2 FQNEAQ (reference sequence). CDR3 coding DNA: TGTGCCAGCAGCTTAGATGGGGGCCTCTCTGGGGCCAACGTCCTGACTTTC. Translated: CASSLDGGLSGANVLTF.

The chain recombines TRBV12-3 or TRBV12-4 with TRBJ2-1; 7 nucleotides match TRBD2. Germline trimming cut 6 bases from V and 6 bases from J; bases unmatched to any gene: 14. The CDR3 is 16 amino acids. CDR3 loop: CASSLVPPGGSNEQFF. CDR3 DNA sequence: TGTGCCAGCAGCCTCGTCCCCCCCGGGGGGAGCAATGAGCAGTTCTTC.

This clonotype was seen more than once but under ten times. V usage is TRBV5-1 and J usage is TRBJ1-4; D not certain. V lost 1 base and J lost 7, with 11 bases in between. This CDR3 spans 14 amino acids. Germline V gene data show CDR1 as SGHRS and CDR2 as YFSETQ. CDR3 region: CASSLRLGTEKLFF. In DNA form, the CDR3 reads TGCGCCAGCAGCTTGCGGTTGGGTACTGAAAAACTGTTTTTT.

This clonotype was detected only a few times. The rearrangement uses TRBV11-2 and TRBJ2-7; D is possibly TRBD2 (7 bases). Germline CDR1 is SGHAT and CDR2 is FQNNGV. V was shortened by 1 base and J by 3 bases, with 10 bases between the two germline ends. There are 14 residues in the CDR3. The CDR3 DNA is TGTGCCAGCAGCTTAGCAGGGGAGGGCTACGAGCAGTACGTC. Translation gives CASSLAGEGYEQYV.

The rearrangement links TRBV5-8 to TRBJ2-1, with D perhaps matching TRBD1 (6 bases). Looked up from germline, CDR1 is SGHTS and CDR2 is YDEGEE. This CDR3 is built from 17 residues. V was trimmed by 1 base and J by 3 bases, leaving 17 bases between them. CDR3 amino acids: CASSLQGPQGFYNEQFF. The CDR3 coding sequence is TGTGCCAGCAGCTTGCAGGGACCACAGGGATTCTACAATGAGCAGTTCTTC.

The chain joins TRBV4-1 to TRBJ1-1; D is perhaps TRBD1 (5 bases). Trimming shortened V by 1 base and J by 4 bases, and 13 bases separated the two germline ends. Germline CDR1 MGHRA, CDR2 YSYEKL. This CDR3 region has 15 residues. The DNA of the CDR3 is TGCGCCAGCAGCCAAGTCGAGGGGTACAGCACTGAAGCTTTCTTT. This sequence encodes CASSQVEGYSTEAFF.

The chain links TRBV5-4 to TRBJ2-1; no clear D gene. Germline lookup yields CDR1 SGHNT and CDR2 YYREEE (reference sequence). The CDR3 contains 14 residues. V gave up 2 bases and J gave up 3 bases, with 9 bases separating them. The CDR3 region has the DNA TGTGCCAGCAGCTTCGGGCACTTCTACAATGAGCAGTTCTTC. Amino acid sequence: CASSFGHFYNEQFF.

This clonotype was seen a single time. The chain employs TRBV27 and TRBJ2-1; the match to TRBD2 covers 8 bases. The CDR3 extends over 12 amino acids. Germline assignment: CDR1 MNHEY and CDR2 SMNVEV (reference sequence). After removal of 8 bases from V and 7 bases from J, the junction contained 4 bases not matched to a gene. CDR3 residues: CASGPGGNEQFF. DNA of the CDR3: TGTGCCAGCGGCCCGGGGGGGAATGAGCAGTTCTTC.

For the CDR3, the DNA is TGTGCCAGCAGCTTAAATATTCGGCAGCCCAGGTCCCAAGACAATGAGCAGTTCTTC. Its protein is CASSLNIRQPRSQDNEQFF. V and J are TRBV7-3 and TRBJ2-1; D not resolved. The germline gives CDR1 SGHTA, CDR2 FQGTGA. Between the trimmed V and J ends, which lost 1 base and 5 bases, there was a span of 24 bases. CDR3 size: 19 residues.

The genes are TRBV18 and TRBJ2-5; a weak D match, TRBD1 (6 bases). The ends were cut back, 0 bases at V and 2 bases at J, with 13 bases in the middle. Germline V gene sequence: CDR1 KGHSH, CDR2 LQKENI. The CDR3 sequence is 16 residues long. CDR3 sequence: CASSPPTGQHQETQYF. The CDR3 DNA reads as TGTGCCAGCTCACCACCGACCGGACAGCATCAAGAGACCCAGTACTTC. Based on the CDR3 plus reference TRBV18 and TRBJ2-5, the full variable domain is NAGVMQNPRHLVRRRGQEARLRCSPMKGHSHVYWYRQLPEEGLKFMVYLQKENIIDESGMPKERFSAEFPKEGPSILRIQQVVRGDSAAYFCASSPPTGQHQETQYFGPGTRLLVL.

Concerning this clonotype: A single base separates this from a much larger clone, so it may be a read error. The chain recombines TRBV3-1 with TRBJ1-1; D gene uncertain. Germline V gene data show CDR1 as LGHDT and CDR2 as YNNKEL (reference sequence). The CDR3 covers 12 residues. In nucleotides, the CDR3 is TGTGCCAGCAGCCAAGAGAACAGTGAAGCTTTCTTT. It codes for CASSQENSEAFF. Combining the CDR3 with reference TRBV3-1 and TRBJ1-1 gives the whole variable domain DTAVSQTPKYLVTQMGNDKSIKCEQNLGHDTMYWYKQDSKKFLKIMFSYNNKELIINETVPNRFSPKSPDKAHLNLHINSLELGDSAVYFCASSQENSEAFFGQGTRLTVV.

This clonotype showed up just a few times. The V gene is TRBV5-6, the J gene TRBJ2-2; perhaps D is TRBD1 or TRBD2 (6 bases each). This CDR3 contains 16 residues. CDR1 SGHDT and CDR2 YYEEEE come from the germline V gene. The V and J ends lost 1 base and 0 bases respectively, with 10 bases between them. The CDR3 loop reads CASSLRGAPNTGELFF. CDR3 in DNA: TGTGCCAGCAGCTTGAGGGGGGCGCCGAACACCGGGGAGCTGTTTTTT. The full variable domain, its missing parts supplied by reference TRBV5-6 and TRBJ2-2, is DAGVTQSPTHLIKTRGQQVTLRCSPKSGHDTVSWYQQALGQGPQFIFQYYEEEERQRGNFPDRFSGHQFPNYSSELNVNALLLGDSALYLCASSLRGAPNTGELFFGEGSRLTVL.

This sequence joins TRBV27 and TRBJ2-7; D remains unclear. Germline CDR1 MNHEY, CDR2 SMNVEV (reference sequence). CDR3 size: 13 residues. V was pared by 7 bases and J by 1 base, with 11 bases between. As DNA, the CDR3 is TGTGCCAGCAAGTACAGCTCTTCCTACGAGCAGTACTTC. Protein sequence: CASKYSSSYEQYF.

The chain has TRBV5-1 and TRBJ2-1, with TRBD2 matching over 9 bases. With 0 bases clipped from V and 8 bases from J, the junction kept 6 bases outside the gene matches. The germline V gene encodes CDR1 SGHRS and CDR2 YFSETQ. This CDR3 has 15 amino acids. CDR3 residues: CASSLVVAGVDEQFF. CDR3 sequence (DNA): TGCGCCAGCAGCTTGGTGGTAGCGGGGGTAGATGAGCAGTTCTTC. Based on the CDR3 plus reference TRBV5-1 and TRBJ2-1, the full variable domain is KAGVTQTPRYLIKTRGQQVTLSCSPISGHRSVSWYQQTPGQGLQFLFEYFSETQRNKGNFPGRFSGRQFSNSRSEMNVSTLELGDSALYLCASSLVVAGVDEQFFGPGTRLTVL.

This sequence joins TRBV28 and TRBJ2-5; TRBD2 might be the D (5 bases). Germline CDR1 is MDHEN and CDR2 is SYDVKM. V lost 7 bases and J lost 2, with 11 bases in between. This CDR3 spans 13 amino acids. CDR3 protein: CASNRGRQETQYF. The CDR3 nucleotides read TGTGCCAGCAACCGGGGTCGTCAAGAGACCCAGTACTTC.

The chain recombines TRBV12-3 or TRBV12-4 with TRBJ2-6; D ambiguous. This CDR3 spans 13 amino acids. V was shortened by 9 bases and J by 4 bases, with 10 bases between the two germline ends. CDR3 region: CASLGPGANVLTF. The CDR3 region has the DNA TGTGCCAGTTTAGGACCCGGGGCCAACGTCCTGACTTTC.

This clonotype was picked up many times. The junction differs from germline at one of its ends, possibly a read error. The chain recombines TRBV12-3 or TRBV12-4 with TRBJ1-5; D is unclear. CDR3 length: 11 amino acids. The CDR3 nucleotides are TGCGCCAGCAGTTTCAATCAGCCCCAGCATTTT. It specifies CASSFNQPQHF.

For this clonotype: At one end, the junction sequence differs from germline, possibly due to a read error. The rearrangement uses TRBV7-6 and TRBJ2-1, with TRBD1 matching 7 bases. CDR1 and CDR2 (germline): SGHVS, FNYEAQ. The CDR3 has 14 amino acids. This chain's CDR3 is CASSLTGVNNEQFF. CDR3 in DNA: TGTGCTAGCAGCCTAACAGGGGTCAACAATGAGCAGTTCTTC.

The gene calls are TRBV12-5 and TRBJ2-7; TRBD1 matches at 12 bases. The CDR3 contains 18 residues. Per germline, CDR1 LGHNT and CDR2 FRNRAP. V gave up 2 bases and J gave up 3 bases; unmatched junction bases: 11. CDR3 in amino acids: CASGLTPGQGAGIYEQYF. Here the CDR3 DNA reads TGTGCTAGTGGTTTGACCCCGGGACAGGGGGCTGGGATCTACGAGCAGTACTTC.

The CDR3 reads CASSSRQGNEQYV. The CDR3 DNA reads TGTGCCAGCAGCTCAAGACAGGGGAACGAGCAGTACGTC. The V call is TRBV7-2, the J call TRBJ2-7; 8 bases are a match to TRBD1. Germline lookup yields CDR1 SGHTA and CDR2 FQGNSA. V shed 4 bases and J 5 bases; nucleotides not matched to a gene: 4. The length of the CDR3 is 13 residues.

This clonotype was counted at least ten times. V usage is TRBV7-8 and J usage is TRBJ2-7; 10 bases align to TRBD1. The V gene end was trimmed by 1 base and the J gene end by 5 bases; junction bases not matched to a gene: 5. CDR3 length equals 15 residues. Germline loops: CDR1 SGHVS, CDR2 FQNEAQ. CDR3 coding DNA: TGTGCCAGCAGCTTAGGACAGGGGGCTGGGCACGAGCAGTACGTC. Protein: CASSLGQGAGHEQYV.

This clonotype occurred a few times. The rearrangement links TRBV27 to TRBJ2-5, with TRBD2 as a possible D gene (6 bases). The CDR3 has 14 residues. V was clipped by 4 bases and J by 3 bases, with 12 bases between them. Germline CDR1 MNHEY, CDR2 SMNVEV (reference sequence). CDR3 nucleotides: TGTGCCAGCAGTTCCCCCTGGGAGGAAGAGACCCAGTACTTC. This sequence encodes CASSSPWEEETQYF.